This is a list of T cell receptor beta chains from one sample in a study of beta chain features in type 1 diabetes. Assay: immunoSEQ multiplex PCR; the TCRdb copy retains only in-frame clones and omits some. This table holds 110,000 to 150,000 clones, 7% to 10% found once. The material sequenced was central memory CD4+ T cells from blood. The receptors shown here come from a man between 18 and 29 years old in good health. CDR3s include the opening cysteine and the closing phenylalanine or tryptophan. The order of the fields is D gene, clone size, V gene, J gene, CDR3 protein, CDR3 DNA. A D gene is named only where the DNA matches it firmly. Clone size appears in some rows only: once, few, many, or a class for an expanded clone.

>TRBD1|many|TRBV2|TRBJ2-2
CADRDRDNGELFF
TGTGCCGACCGGGACAGGGATAACGGGGAGCTGTTTTTT
>TRBD1|.|TRBV2|TRBJ2-7
CASSGQGAYEQYF
TGTGCCAGCAGTGGACAGGGAGCCTACGAGCAGTACTTC
>.|.|TRBV7-2|TRBJ2-2
CAERGNVGGELFF
TGTGCCGAGAGGGGGAATGTGGGCGGGGAGCTGTTTTTT
>.|.|TRBV4-1|TRBJ1-2
CASSQDWQGNYGYTF
TGCGCCAGCAGCCAAGATTGGCAGGGTAACTATGGCTACACCTTC
>.|few|TRBV15|TRBJ1-4
CATSRDRGNEKLFF
TGTGCCACCAGCAGAGATAGGGGGAATGAAAAACTGTTTTTT
>TRBD1|.|TRBV5-6|TRBJ1-2
CASSLYRGNYGYTF
TGTGCCAGCAGCTTGTACAGGGGGAACTATGGCTACACCTTC
>.|few|TRBV11-3|TRBJ2-1
CASSRTALGEQFF
TGTGCCAGCAGCAGGACAGCCTTGGGTGAGCAGTTCTTC
>.|.|TRBV7-2|TRBJ2-7
CASSRVSGQYF
TGTGCCAGCAGCCGCGTTTCCGGGCAGTACTTC
>TRBD2|few|TRBV7-2|TRBJ2-7
CASSRTSGSYEQYF
TGTGCCAGCAGCCGTACTAGCGGTTCCTACGAGCAGTACTTC
>.|few|TRBV9|TRBJ2-7
CASSESAGSNYEQYF
TGTGCCAGCAGCGAGTCGGCGGGGAGTAACTACGAGCAGTACTTC
>.|few|TRBV7-2|TRBJ2-2
CASSLAHKGGGELFF
TGTGCCAGCAGCTTAGCGCACAAAGGGGGCGGGGAGCTGTTTTTT
>.|.|TRBV11-2|TRBJ1-5
CASSPGTYSNQPQHF
TGTGCCAGCAGCCCCGGGACATATAGCAATCAGCCCCAGCATTTT
>TRBD1|once|TRBV5-1|TRBJ1-3
CASSLAGQGSGNTIYF
TGCGCCAGCAGCTTAGCCGGACAGGGGAGCGGAAACACCATATATTTT
>.|many|TRBV2|TRBJ1-5
CASRIRDVAQPQHF
TGTGCCAGCAGGATCAGGGATGTTGCACAGCCCCAGCATTTT
>TRBD2|.|TRBV5-4|TRBJ2-7
CASSLPGGAGGLYEQYF
TGTGCCAGCAGCTTGCCGGGTGGAGCGGGGGGGCTCTACGAGCAGTACTTC
>.|few|TRBV4-3|TRBJ1-4
CASSQVGASNEKLFF
TGCGCCAGCAGCCAAGTTGGGGCCTCCAATGAAAAACTGTTTTTT
>TRBD2|.|TRBV7-6|TRBJ2-7
CASSSGTSIYEQYF
TGTGCCAGCAGCTCCGGGACTAGTATCTACGAGCAGTACTTC
>.|.|TRBV28|TRBJ1-2
CASSSDQGKGNYGYTF
TGTGCCAGCAGTTCCGATCAGGGAAAGGGGAACTATGGCTACACCTTC
>TRBD2|.|TRBV9|TRBJ2-3
CASSPGLAIFADTQYF
TGTGCCAGCAGCCCGGGACTAGCGATTTTTGCAGATACGCAGTATTTT
>.|few|TRBV18|TRBJ2-7
CASSPHAGPTYEQYF
TGTGCCAGCTCACCACACGCAGGCCCTACCTACGAGCAGTACTTC
>TRBD1|few|TRBV7-3|TRBJ2-2
CASSLSGGNTGELFF
TGTGCCAGCAGCTTATCAGGGGGGAACACCGGGGAGCTGTTTTTT
>TRBD1|few|TRBV5-1|TRBJ1-1
CASNPGGQGAQAFF
TGCGCCAGCAACCCTGGGGGACAGGGGGCTCAAGCTTTCTTT
>.|many|TRBV29-1|TRBJ1-1
CSATRGGSTEAFF
TGCAGCGCCACCCGGGGGGGAAGTACTGAAGCTTTCTTT
>.|.|TRBV5-1|TRBJ2-7
CASSLATAPYEQYF
TGCGCCAGCAGCTTGGCGACAGCACCGTACGAGCAGTACTTC
>.|.|TRBV11-3|TRBJ2-2
CASSPSLGELFF
TGTGCCAGCAGCCCTTCGTTGGGGGAGCTGTTTTTT
>.|few|TRBV9|TRBJ2-1
CASSVANYNEQFF
TGTGCCAGCAGCGTAGCCAACTACAATGAGCAGTTCTTC
>TRBD1|.|TRBV7-2|TRBJ2-1
CASSPDRVYNEQFF
TGTGCCAGCAGCCCGGACAGGGTATACAATGAGCAGTTCTTC
>TRBD1|few|TRBV19|TRBJ1-4
CASSLQGLVEKLFF
TGTGCCAGTAGCCTACAGGGGCTTGTTGAAAAACTGTTTTTT
>.|.|TRBV5-4|TRBJ1-4
CASSSRQEGEKLFF
TGTGCCAGCAGCTCCCGGCAGGAGGGCGAAAAACTGTTTTTT
>.|few|TRBV5-1|TRBJ2-5
CASRAQETQYF
TGCGCCAGCCGAGCCCAAGAGACCCAGTACTTC
>.|many|TRBV14|TRBJ1-4
CASSQNRVGEKLFF
TGTGCCAGCAGCCAGAACAGGGTTGGTGAAAAACTGTTTTTT
>.|few|TRBV4-1|TRBJ1-2
CASSQDRRDFYGYTF
TGCGCCAGCAGCCAAGATCGCAGGGACTTCTATGGCTACACCTTC
>.|.|TRBV4-1|TRBJ2-5
CASRLNPGVQETQYF
TGCGCCAGCAGACTAAATCCGGGAGTCCAAGAGACCCAGTACTTC
>.|.|TRBV18|TRBJ2-7
CASSPRQDTYEQYF
TGTGCCAGCTCACCACGGCAGGACACCTACGAGCAGTACTTC
>TRBD2|.|TRBV7-2|TRBJ2-7
CASSLSGTSGGRRAYEQYF
TGTGCCAGCAGCTTGTCCGGGACTAGCGGGGGCCGAAGGGCCTACGAGCAGTACTTC
>.|many|TRBV4-3|TRBJ2-7
CARRTGGNYEQYF
TGCGCCAGGAGGACGGGGGGCAACTACGAGCAGTACTTC
>.|.|TRBV2|TRBJ2-7
CASSISPLYEQYF
TGTGCCAGCAGCATTTCCCCCCTATACGAGCAGTACTTC
>TRBD2|.|TRBV7-8|TRBJ2-5
CASSFRLAGEETQYF
TGTGCCAGCAGCTTCCGACTAGCGGGGGAAGAGACCCAGTACTTC
>TRBD1|few|TRBV6-1|TRBJ1-6
CASIGTGGYNSPLHF
TGTGCCAGCATTGGGACAGGGGGGTATAATTCACCCCTCCACTTT
>TRBD1|few|TRBV10-2|TRBJ2-3
CASSESRRGPSTDTQYF
TGCGCCAGCAGTGAATCGCGTAGGGGGCCTAGCACAGATACGCAGTATTTT
>TRBD1|few|TRBV2|TRBJ2-5
CASSHRDRGLQETQYF
TGTGCCAGCAGTCACCGGGACAGGGGACTACAAGAGACCCAGTACTTC
>.|.|TRBV19|TRBJ2-3
CASNIGGGSTDTQYF
TGTGCCAGTAATATCGGCGGGGGCTCCACAGATACGCAGTATTTT
>TRBD1|.|TRBV5-1|TRBJ2-7
CASSLAGTGGGEQYF
TGCGCCAGCAGCTTGGCCGGGACAGGGGGAGGCGAGCAGTACTTC
>TRBD1|.|TRBV5-6|TRBJ2-3
CASSRDRGQTDTQYF
TGTGCCAGCAGCCGGGACAGGGGGCAAACAGATACGCAGTATTTT
>.|.|TRBV6-5|TRBJ2-3
CASSYQLRSNTDTQYF
TGTGCCAGCAGTTACCAACTACGGTCAAACACAGATACGCAGTATTTT
>TRBD2|few|TRBV18|TRBJ2-5
CASSPYSRLAGGRVKQETQYF
TGTGCCAGCTCACCATACTCTCGACTAGCGGGGGGCCGGGTAAAGCAAGAGACCCAGTACTTC
>.|.|TRBV6-5|TRBJ2-3
CASRLGIGGTDTQYF
TGTGCCAGCAGGCTAGGAATCGGGGGCACAGATACGCAGTATTTT
>TRBD2|few|TRBV28|TRBJ2-5
CASKASGPEETQYF
TGTGCCAGCAAAGCTAGCGGCCCAGAAGAGACCCAGTACTTC
>.|once|TRBV6-5|TRBJ2-3
CASSYSVSTDTQYF
TGTGCCAGCAGTTACTCCGTCTCCACAGATACGCAGTATTTT
>.|few|TRBV4-2|TRBJ1-5
CASSHDKGHSNQPQHF
TGTGCCAGCTCTCACGATAAGGGGCATAGCAATCAGCCCCAGCATTTT
>.|few|TRBV2|TRBJ1-5
CASSELSGANQPQHF
TGTGCCAGCAGTGAATTGTCAGGGGCCAATCAGCCCCAGCATTTT
>.|.|TRBV6-6|TRBJ1-4
CASSYPKQEKNEKLFF
TGTGCCAGCAGTTACCCGAAACAGGAGAAGAATGAAAAACTGTTTTTT
>TRBD1|few|TRBV4-3|TRBJ1-1
CASSQAGGRMNTEAFF
TGCGCCAGCAGCCAAGCAGGGGGACGGATGAACACTGAAGCTTTCTTT
>TRBD2|few|TRBV6-5|TRBJ2-7
CASSYWERGTVEQYF
TGTGCCAGCAGTTACTGGGAGCGGGGGACGGTCGAGCAGTACTTC
>TRBD1|.|TRBV5-6|TRBJ1-2
CASTLQGEFDYGYTF
TGTGCCAGCACCCTCCAGGGGGAATTTGACTATGGCTACACCTTC
>TRBD1|few|TRBV7-9|TRBJ1-6
CASSLTGQGNSPLHF
TGTGCCAGCAGCTTAACGGGACAGGGTAATTCACCCCTCCACTTT
>.|.|TRBV30|TRBJ1-2
CAWSGQGGYTF
TGTGCCTGGAGTGGCCAGGGGGGCTACACCTTC